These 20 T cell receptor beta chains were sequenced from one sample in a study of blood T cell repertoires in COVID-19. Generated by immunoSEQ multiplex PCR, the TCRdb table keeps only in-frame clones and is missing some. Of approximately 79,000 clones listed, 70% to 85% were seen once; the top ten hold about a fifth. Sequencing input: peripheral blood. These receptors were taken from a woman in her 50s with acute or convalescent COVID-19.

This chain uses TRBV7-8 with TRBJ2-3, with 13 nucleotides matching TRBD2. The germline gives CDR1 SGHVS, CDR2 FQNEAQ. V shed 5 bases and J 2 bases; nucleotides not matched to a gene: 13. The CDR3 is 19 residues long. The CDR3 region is CASSTIGEGLAGITDTQYF. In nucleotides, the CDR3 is TGTGCCAGCAGCACAATAGGGGAGGGACTAGCGGGGATCACAGATACGCAGTATTTT.

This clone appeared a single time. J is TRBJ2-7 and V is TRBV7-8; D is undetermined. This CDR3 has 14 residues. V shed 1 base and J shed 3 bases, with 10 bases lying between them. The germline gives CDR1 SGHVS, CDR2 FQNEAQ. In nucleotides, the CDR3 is TGTGCCAGCAGCTTAGGTTCCTTAAACTACGAGCAGTACTTC. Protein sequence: CASSLGSLNYEQYF.

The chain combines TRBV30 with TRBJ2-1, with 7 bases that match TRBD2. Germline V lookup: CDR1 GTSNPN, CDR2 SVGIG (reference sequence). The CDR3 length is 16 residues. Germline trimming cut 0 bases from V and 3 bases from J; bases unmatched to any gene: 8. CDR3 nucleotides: TGTGCCTGGAGTGTACGTCCGGGAGGCAACTACAATGAGCAGTTCTTC. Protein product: CAWSVRPGGNYNEQFF.

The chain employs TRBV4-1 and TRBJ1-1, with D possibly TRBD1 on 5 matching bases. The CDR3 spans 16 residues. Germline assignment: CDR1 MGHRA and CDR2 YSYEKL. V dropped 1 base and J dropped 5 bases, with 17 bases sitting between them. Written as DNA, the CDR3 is TGCGCCAGCAGCCAAGCGCTCCTACAGGCGTTGACTGAAGCTTTCTTT. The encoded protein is CASSQALLQALTEAFF.

The CDR3 sequence is CAISERGGGETQYF. In DNA form, the CDR3 reads TGTGCCATCAGTGAGCGAGGGGGAGGGGAGACCCAGTACTTC. This chain links TRBV10-3 with TRBJ2-5, with D perhaps TRBD2 (7 bases). The ends were cut back, 2 bases at V and 5 bases at J, with 12 bases in the middle. Germline CDR1 reads ENHRY; CDR2 reads SYGVKD. The CDR3 has 14 residues.

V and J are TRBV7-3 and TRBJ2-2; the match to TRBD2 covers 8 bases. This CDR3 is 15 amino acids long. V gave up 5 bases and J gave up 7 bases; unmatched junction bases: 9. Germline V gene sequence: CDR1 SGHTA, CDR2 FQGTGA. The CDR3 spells CASSPGKREFGELFF. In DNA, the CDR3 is TGTGCCAGCAGCCCCGGGAAGCGGGAGTTCGGGGAGCTGTTTTTT.

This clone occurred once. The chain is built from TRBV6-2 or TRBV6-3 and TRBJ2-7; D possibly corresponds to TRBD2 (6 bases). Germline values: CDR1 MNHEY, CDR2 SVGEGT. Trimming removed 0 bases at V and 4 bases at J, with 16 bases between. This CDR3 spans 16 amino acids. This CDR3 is CASSYSRLDGGYEQYF. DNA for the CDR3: TGTGCCAGCAGTTACTCGAGGCTGGACGGGGGATACGAGCAGTACTTC.

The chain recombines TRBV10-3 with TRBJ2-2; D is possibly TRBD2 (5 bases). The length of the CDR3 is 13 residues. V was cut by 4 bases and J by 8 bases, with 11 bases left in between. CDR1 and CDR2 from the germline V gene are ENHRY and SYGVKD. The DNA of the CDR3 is TGTGCCATCAGTGCGGGAAATGGGGGGGAGCTGTTTTTT. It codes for CAISAGNGGELFF.

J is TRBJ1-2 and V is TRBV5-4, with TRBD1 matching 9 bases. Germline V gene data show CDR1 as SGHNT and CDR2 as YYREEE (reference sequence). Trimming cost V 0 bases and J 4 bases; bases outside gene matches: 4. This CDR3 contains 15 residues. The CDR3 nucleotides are TGTGCCAGCAGCTTGGTAGGGACAGGGAGCTATGGCTACACCTTC. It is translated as CASSLVGTGSYGYTF.

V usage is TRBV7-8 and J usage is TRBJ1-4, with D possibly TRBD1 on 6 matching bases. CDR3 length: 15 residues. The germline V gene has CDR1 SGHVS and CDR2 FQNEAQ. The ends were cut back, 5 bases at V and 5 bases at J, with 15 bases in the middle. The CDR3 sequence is CASSTQQGTNEKLFF. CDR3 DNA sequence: TGTGCCAGCAGCACCCAACAGGGCACAAATGAAAAACTGTTTTTT. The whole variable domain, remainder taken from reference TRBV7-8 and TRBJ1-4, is GAGVSQSPRYKVAKRGQDVALRCDPISGHVSLFWYQQALGQGPEFLTYFQNEAQLDKSGLPSDRFFAERPEGSVSTLKIQRTQQEDSAVYLCASSTQQGTNEKLFFGSGTQLSVL.

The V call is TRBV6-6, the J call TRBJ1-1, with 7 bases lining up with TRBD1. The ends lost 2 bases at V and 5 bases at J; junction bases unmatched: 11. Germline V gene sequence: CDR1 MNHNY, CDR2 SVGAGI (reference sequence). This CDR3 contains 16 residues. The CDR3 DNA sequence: TGTGCCAGCAGTTACACAGGGGCGGAGTGGATAACTGAAGCTTTCTTT. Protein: CASSYTGAEWITEAFF.

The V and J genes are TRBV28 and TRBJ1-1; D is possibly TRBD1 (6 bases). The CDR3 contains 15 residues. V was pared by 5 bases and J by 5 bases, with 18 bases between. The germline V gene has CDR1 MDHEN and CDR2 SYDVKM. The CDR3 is CASSPLKQGRTEAFF. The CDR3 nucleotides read TGTGCCAGCAGTCCACTGAAACAGGGACGGACTGAAGCTTTCTTT.

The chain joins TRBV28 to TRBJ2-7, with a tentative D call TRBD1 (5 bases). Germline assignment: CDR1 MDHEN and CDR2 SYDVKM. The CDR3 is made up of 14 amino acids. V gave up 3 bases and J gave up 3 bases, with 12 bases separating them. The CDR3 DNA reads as TGTGCCAGCAGTTTGGTCGACAGAGTCTACGAGCAGTACTTC. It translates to CASSLVDRVYEQYF. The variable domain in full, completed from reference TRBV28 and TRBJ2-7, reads DVKVTQSSRYLVKRTGEKVFLECVQDMDHENMFWYRQDPGLGLRLIYFSYDVKMKEKGDIPEGYSVSREKKERFSLILESASTNQTSMYLCASSLVDRVYEQYFGPGTRLTVT.

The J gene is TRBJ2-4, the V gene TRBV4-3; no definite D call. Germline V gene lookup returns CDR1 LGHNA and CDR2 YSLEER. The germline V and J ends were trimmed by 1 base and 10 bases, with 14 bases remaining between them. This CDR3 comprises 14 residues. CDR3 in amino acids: CASSQGFSSGIQYF. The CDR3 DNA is TGCGCCAGCAGCCAAGGGTTCAGTTCAGGAATTCAGTACTTC.

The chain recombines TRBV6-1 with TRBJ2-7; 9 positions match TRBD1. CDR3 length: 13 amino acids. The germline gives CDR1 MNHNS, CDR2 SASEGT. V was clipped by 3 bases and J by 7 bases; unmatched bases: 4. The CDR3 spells CASSEDRGWEQYF. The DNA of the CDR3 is TGTGCCAGCAGTGAGGACAGGGGCTGGGAGCAGTACTTC.

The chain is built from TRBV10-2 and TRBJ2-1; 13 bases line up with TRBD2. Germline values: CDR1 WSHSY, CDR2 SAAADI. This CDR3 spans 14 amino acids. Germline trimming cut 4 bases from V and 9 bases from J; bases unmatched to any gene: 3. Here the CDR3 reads CASSVTSGRGEQFF. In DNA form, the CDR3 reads TGCGCCAGCAGTGTAACTAGCGGGAGGGGTGAGCAGTTCTTC.

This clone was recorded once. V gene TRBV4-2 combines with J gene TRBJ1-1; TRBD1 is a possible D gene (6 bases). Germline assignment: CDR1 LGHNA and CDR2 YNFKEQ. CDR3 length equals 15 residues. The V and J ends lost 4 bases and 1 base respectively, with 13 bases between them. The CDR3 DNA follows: TGTGCCAGCAGCCCCCGGGGGGCCAAGAACACTGAAGCTTTCTTT. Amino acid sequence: CASSPRGAKNTEAFF.

The CDR3 bases are TGTGCCAGTAGTATGCCCGCGGGTAACGAGCAGTACTTC. It is translated as CASSMPAGNEQYF. The chain is built from TRBV19 and TRBJ2-7, with a weak D call TRBD2 (5 bases). Germline lookup yields CDR1 LNHDA and CDR2 SQIVND (reference sequence). The CDR3 sequence is 13 residues long. V shed 3 bases and J shed 5 bases, with 11 bases lying between them.

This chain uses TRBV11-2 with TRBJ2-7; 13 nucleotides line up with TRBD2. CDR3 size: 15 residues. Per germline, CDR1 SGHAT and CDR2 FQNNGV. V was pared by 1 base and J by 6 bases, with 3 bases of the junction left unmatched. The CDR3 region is CASSLGLAGGFEQYF. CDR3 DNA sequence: TGTGCCAGCAGCTTAGGACTAGCGGGAGGTTTCGAGCAGTACTTC.

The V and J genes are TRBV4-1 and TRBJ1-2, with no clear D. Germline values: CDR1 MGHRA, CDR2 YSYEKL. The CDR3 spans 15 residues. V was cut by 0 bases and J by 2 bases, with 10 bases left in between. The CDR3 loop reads CASSQDRGNNYGYTF. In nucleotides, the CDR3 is TGCGCCAGCAGCCAAGATCGAGGGAACAACTATGGCTACACCTTC.